Listed below are T cell receptor beta chains from one sample, sequenced in a study of blood T cell repertoires in COVID-19. Some clones are missing from TCRdb's copy, which holds only in-frame ones; the method was immunoSEQ multiplex PCR. The sample lists 200,000 to 250,000 clones, around 80% occurring once. The specimen was peripheral blood. Every receptor here comes from a man over 45 with active or convalescent COVID-19. Each CDR3 is given with its conserved first and last residue. Fields, in order: V gene, J gene, D gene, CDR3 protein. The D gene is left open where the match is weak.

TRBV6-5	TRBJ1-1	.	CASSSIRANTEAFF
TRBV7-6	TRBJ2-2	.	CASRTDREEGAGELFF
TRBV7-2	TRBJ1-4	.	CASSLYFTDATNEKLFF
TRBV20-1	TRBJ2-3	TRBD2	CSASFAGVADTQYF
TRBV9	TRBJ2-7	TRBD2	CASSVAGGLGEQYF
TRBV19	TRBJ1-5	.	CASSEPDSPLRPQHF
TRBV27	TRBJ2-1	.	CASTQGGRTGEQFF
TRBV3-1/TRBV3-2	TRBJ1-2	.	CASSQVGSGWNYGYTF
TRBV15	TRBJ1-2	.	CATSRVHYGYTF
TRBV5-1	TRBJ2-1	TRBD2	CASSLSLTSFQANEQFF
TRBV7-6	TRBJ1-2	TRBD1	CAVEPWDRGYGYTF
TRBV5-1	TRBJ1-2	.	CASSSGTASYGYTF
TRBV2	TRBJ1-2	TRBD1	CASRVDRGSGYTF
TRBV19	TRBJ1-1	.	CASSGQRGTEAFF
TRBV29-1	TRBJ2-5	TRBD2	CSVDSGEETQYF
TRBV28	TRBJ1-5	TRBD1	CASSFQGASQPQHF